This passage covers 14 T cell receptor beta chains from one sample sequenced in a study of blood T cell repertoires in COVID-19. Only in-frame clones appear in the TCRdb table, and some are missing; sequencing was by immunoSEQ multiplex PCR. This table holds 290,000 or so clones, almost 90% found once. The sample was PBMCs or T cells enriched from blood (not recorded which). Source of these receptors: a woman aged 18-29 years with acute COVID-19.

The V and J genes are TRBV5-1 and TRBJ2-7; 12 nucleotides align to TRBD1. The CDR3 runs to 17 residues. Germline V gene lookup returns CDR1 SGHRS and CDR2 YFSETQ. J was trimmed by 1 base and V by 3 bases; bases with no gene match: 8. The DNA of the CDR3 is TGCGCCAGCAGCTCGACCGGGACAGGGGGCGTGTCCTACGAGCAGTACTTC. Protein: CASSSTGTGGVSYEQYF.

The chain carries TRBV14 and TRBJ2-3; the D gene is possibly TRBD2 (6 bases). The CDR3 has 14 amino acids. Trimming took off 3 bases at V and 4 bases at J, with 11 bases between the two ends. CDR1 is SGHDN, CDR2 FVKESK, per germline. The CDR3, as DNA: TGTGCCAGCAGCCAGCCTGGCGGGGCAGATACGCAGTATTTT. Residues: CASSQPGGADTQYF.

V gene TRBV12-3 or TRBV12-4 combines with J gene TRBJ1-2; unclear D gene. With 6 bases removed from V and 8 bases from J, the gap between germline ends came to 10 bases. The CDR3 is 11 amino acids. This chain's CDR3 is CASRGDRGYTF. CDR3 nucleotide sequence: TGTGCCAGCAGGGGCGACCGGGGCTACACCTTC.

CDR3 region: CAWTLPGTGGAGGYGYTF. In DNA, the CDR3 is TGTGCCTGGACCCTTCCCGGGACAGGGGGCGCGGGAGGCTATGGCTACACCTTC. The rearrangement links TRBV30 to TRBJ1-2; 12 bases line up with TRBD1. V gave up 4 bases and J gave up 4 bases; unmatched junction bases: 16. The V gene's germline CDR1 is GTSNPN and CDR2 SVGIG (reference sequence). The CDR3 covers 18 residues.

The rearrangement uses TRBV19 and TRBJ2-4, with a weak D call TRBD1 (5 bases). This CDR3 has 15 residues. Germline-derived CDR1 and CDR2 are LNHDA and SQIVND (reference sequence). Between the trimmed V and J ends, which lost 3 bases and 0 bases, there was a span of 9 bases. The CDR3 protein is CASSILGVAKNIQYF. Written as DNA, the CDR3 is TGTGCCAGTAGTATCCTAGGGGTAGCCAAAAACATTCAGTACTTC.

J is TRBJ1-2 and V is TRBV7-2; 9 bases map to TRBD1. Trimming at V came to 1 base and at J to 7 bases, leaving 4 bases not matched to a gene. The CDR3 totals 14 residues. CDR1 is SGHTA and CDR2 is FQGNSA in the germline V gene. The chain's CDR3 is CASSLGGQGSGYTF. CDR3 DNA sequence: TGTGCCAGCAGCTTAGGGGGACAGGGAAGTGGCTACACCTTC. The variable domain in full, with the rest retrieved from reference TRBV7-2 and TRBJ1-2, is GAGVSQSPSNKVTEKGKDVELRCDPISGHTALYWYRQSLGQGLEFLIYFQGNSAPDKSGLPSDRFSAERTGGSVSTLTIQRTQQEDSAVYLCASSLGGQGSGYTFGSGTRLTVV.

This chain links TRBV16 with TRBJ1-5, with a weak D call TRBD1 (5 bases). The germline gives CDR1 KGHSY, CDR2 FQNENV. V was shortened by 1 base and J by 2 bases, with 9 bases between the two germline ends. The CDR3 runs 15 residues. The CDR3 DNA is TGTGCCAGCAGCCAATGGAGGGGCGGCAATCAGCCCCAGCATTTT. Residues: CASSQWRGGNQPQHF.

This clone has only one observation. The chain combines TRBV7-3 with TRBJ2-5; tentative D call: TRBD2 (6 bases). Germline V gene lookup returns CDR1 SGHTA and CDR2 FQGTGA. This CDR3 region has 13 residues. Trimming stripped 2 bases from V and 5 bases from J, with 9 bases between. The CDR3 sequence: CASSLSSVETQYF. Here the CDR3 DNA reads TGTGCCAGCAGCTTATCTAGCGTCGAGACCCAGTACTTC.

Comment on this clone: In the same sample, other DNA sequences code for this CDR3. The chain uses TRBV12-3 or TRBV12-4 and TRBJ1-2; tentatively, D is TRBD1 (6 bases). Between the trimmed V and J ends, which lost 4 bases and 3 bases, there was a span of 6 bases. The CDR3 has 12 amino acids. The CDR3 DNA follows: TGTGCCAGCAGTTCAGGGGACTATGGCTACACCTTC. Amino acids: CASSSGDYGYTF.

The chain is built from TRBV7-2 and TRBJ2-3, with 10 positions matching TRBD2. Germline CDR1 is SGHTA and CDR2 is FQGNSA. The CDR3 has 15 residues. Trimming at V came to 7 bases and at J to 2 bases, leaving 6 bases not matched to a gene. The CDR3 spells CASIPSGRVTDTQYF. The CDR3 nucleotides are TGTGCCAGCATCCCAAGCGGGAGGGTCACAGATACGCAGTATTTT.

A few counts support this clone. The rearrangement links TRBV7-9 to TRBJ2-2; a weak D match, TRBD1 (5 bases). The CDR3 is 15 amino acids. With 8 bases removed from V and 4 bases from J, the gap between germline ends came to 17 bases. The germline V gene has CDR1 SEHNR and CDR2 FQNEAQ (reference sequence). The CDR3 bases are TGTGCCAGCCGCCAGGGTTTGATGGGCACCGGGGAGCTGTTTTTT. Its translation: CASRQGLMGTGELFF.

The V call is TRBV7-9, the J call TRBJ2-7; possibly TRBD1 for D (5 bases). The germline gives CDR1 SEHNR, CDR2 FQNEAQ (reference sequence). With 2 bases removed from V and 5 bases from J, the gap between germline ends came to 10 bases. The CDR3 is made up of 13 amino acids. CDR3: CASSLTSGNEQYF. In nucleotides, the CDR3 is TGTGCCAGCAGCTTAACGTCAGGGAACGAGCAGTACTTC.

This chain uses TRBV28 with TRBJ1-6; 12 bases map to TRBD1. Germline CDR1 and CDR2: MDHEN and SYDVKM. The V gene end was trimmed by 4 bases and the J gene end by 9 bases; junction bases not matched to a gene: 7. This CDR3 contains 16 residues. The DNA of the CDR3 is TGTGCCAGCAGTTCCGGGACAGGGGGCGCGTTTTCACCCCTCCACTTT. It codes for CASSSGTGGAFSPLHF.

This chain connects TRBV11-2 to TRBJ1-1; no firm D call. The CDR3 runs 15 residues. Germline V gene data show CDR1 as SGHAT and CDR2 as FQNNGV. V shed 1 base and J shed 2 bases, with 11 bases lying between them. DNA of the CDR3: TGTGCCAGCAGCTTAGCTGGCAGTGTCAACACTGAAGCTTTCTTT. Amino acids: CASSLAGSVNTEAFF.